These T cell receptor beta chains were read from a single sample in a study of blood T cell repertoires in COVID-19. Repertoires were generated with immunoSEQ multiplex PCR, while TCRdb's copy carries only in-frame clones and drops some. Of a few hundred thousand clones listed, around 81% are singletons. Source material: peripheral blood. The receptors originated from a human donor in a cohort sampled during active COVID-19. Each CDR3 is given with its conserved first and last residue. The order of the fields is CDR3 DNA, CDR3 protein, clone size, J gene, D gene, V gene. The D gene is left open where the match is weak. Size is stated for part of the rows, as once, few or many counts, or as a class when the clone is expanded.

cdr3_nt: TGTGCCAGCACCCGTGGGGACTTACCAACCGGGGAGCTGTTTTTT
cdr3_aa: CASTRGDLPTGELFF
clone_size: many
j_call: TRBJ2-2
d_call: NA
v_call: TRBV28

cdr3_nt: TGTGCCAGCAGGCCGACAGGACTCTATGGCTACACCTTC
cdr3_aa: CASRPTGLYGYTF
clone_size: few
j_call: TRBJ1-2
d_call: NA
v_call: TRBV28

cdr3_nt: TGTGCCAGCAGCTTAGGGGTTGAGAGGACAGAAGCTTTCTTT
cdr3_aa: CASSLGVERTEAFF
clone_size: NA
j_call: TRBJ1-1
d_call: NA
v_call: TRBV7-2

cdr3_nt: TGTGCCAGCAGTGGATCAGGGGGCGGTCAGCCCCAGCATTTT
cdr3_aa: CASSGSGGGQPQHF
clone_size: NA
j_call: TRBJ1-5
d_call: TRBD1
v_call: TRBV2

cdr3_nt: TGTGCCAGCAGCTTAGAAGAAGGGAGAAAACTGTTTTTT
cdr3_aa: CASSLEEGRKLFF
clone_size: few
j_call: TRBJ1-4
d_call: NA
v_call: TRBV11-2

cdr3_nt: TGTGCCACCAGTGACCCACTTTTT
cdr3_aa: CATSDPLF
clone_size: NA
j_call: TRBJ1-5
d_call: NA
v_call: TRBV24-1

cdr3_nt: TGTGCCAGCAGCTTAGATATAAGCACCGAGCGAGGCTACACCTTC
cdr3_aa: CASSLDISTERGYTF
clone_size: NA
j_call: TRBJ1-2
d_call: NA
v_call: TRBV11-2

cdr3_nt: TGTGCCAGCAGCATTGAAGGGGGCCCGCTCTATGGCTACACCTTC
cdr3_aa: CASSIEGGPLYGYTF
clone_size: NA
j_call: TRBJ1-2
d_call: TRBD1
v_call: TRBV6-5

cdr3_nt: TGTGCCAGCAGCGAACAGGGTCTCTCCCCAATTCTACCTGGAAACACCATATATTTT
cdr3_aa: CASSEQGLSPILPGNTIYF
clone_size: NA
j_call: TRBJ1-3
d_call: NA
v_call: TRBV9

cdr3_nt: TGTGCCAGCAGGACAGGACGGCGCGGCGGCTACACCTTC
cdr3_aa: CASRTGRRGGYTF
clone_size: NA
j_call: TRBJ1-2
d_call: NA
v_call: TRBV28

cdr3_nt: TGTGCCAGCAGCGTAGGGGGCGGTAGCAATGAGCAGTTCTTC
cdr3_aa: CASSVGGGSNEQFF
clone_size: few
j_call: TRBJ2-1
d_call: NA
v_call: TRBV9

cdr3_nt: TGTGCCAGCTCACCGACTTACCAGGCGGGTCACGAGCAGTACTTC
cdr3_aa: CASSPTYQAGHEQYF
clone_size: few
j_call: TRBJ2-7
d_call: NA
v_call: TRBV18

cdr3_nt: TGCGCCAGCAGCTTTGCGACAGGGAGGTTCGACGAGCAGTACTTC
cdr3_aa: CASSFATGRFDEQYF
clone_size: NA
j_call: TRBJ2-7
d_call: NA
v_call: TRBV5-1

cdr3_nt: TGTGCCACCACTGGGGACAGTCCTCGCACAGATACGCAGTATTTT
cdr3_aa: CATTGDSPRTDTQYF
clone_size: once
j_call: TRBJ2-3
d_call: TRBD1
v_call: TRBV24-1

cdr3_nt: TGCGCCAGCACGAAGGGAGGGGTCGACAATGAGCAGTTCTTC
cdr3_aa: CASTKGGVDNEQFF
clone_size: NA
j_call: TRBJ2-1
d_call: TRBD2
v_call: TRBV5-1

cdr3_nt: TGTGCCAGCAGAAAGGGGACTAGCGGAGCCACCGGGGAGCTGTTTTTT
cdr3_aa: CASRKGTSGATGELFF
clone_size: NA
j_call: TRBJ2-2
d_call: TRBD2
v_call: TRBV2

cdr3_nt: TGTGCCAGCACCGTTGGAGGCGAGCAGTACTTC
cdr3_aa: CASTVGGEQYF
clone_size: NA
j_call: TRBJ2-7
d_call: NA
v_call: TRBV2

cdr3_nt: TGTGCCAGCACCCCATTCGGGGATGAGCAGTTCTTC
cdr3_aa: CASTPFGDEQFF
clone_size: NA
j_call: TRBJ2-1
d_call: NA
v_call: TRBV2

cdr3_nt: TGTGCCATCAGTGAGCCTCCCGGGGGCGAGCAGTACTTC
cdr3_aa: CAISEPPGGEQYF
clone_size: NA
j_call: TRBJ2-7
d_call: NA
v_call: TRBV10-3

cdr3_nt: TGCGCCAGCGGCACATCTAGCACAGATACGCAGTATTTT
cdr3_aa: CASGTSSTDTQYF
clone_size: NA
j_call: TRBJ2-3
d_call: NA
v_call: TRBV5-1

cdr3_nt: TGTGCTAGTGGTTTGGACCGACTCGGGTTCGGCTACAATGAGCAGTTCTTC
cdr3_aa: CASGLDRLGFGYNEQFF
clone_size: NA
j_call: TRBJ2-1
d_call: NA
v_call: TRBV12-5

cdr3_nt: TGCGCCAGCAGCTTGGCCCCGGGACAGGGGTCGAACTTC
cdr3_aa: CASSLAPGQGSNF
clone_size: once
j_call: TRBJ2-7
d_call: TRBD1
v_call: TRBV5-1

cdr3_nt: TGTGCCAGCAGCCGGGACAGGGCGCTGGGGGACTATGGCTACACCTTC
cdr3_aa: CASSRDRALGDYGYTF
clone_size: NA
j_call: TRBJ1-2
d_call: TRBD1
v_call: TRBV14

cdr3_nt: TGTGCCAGCAGTTCGACAGGGGCTGGAAACACCATATATTTT
cdr3_aa: CASSSTGAGNTIYF
clone_size: NA
j_call: TRBJ1-3
d_call: TRBD1
v_call: TRBV28

cdr3_nt: TGTGCCAGCAGCCAAGAGTCCTACTCAACCTACAATGAGCAGTTCTTC
cdr3_aa: CASSQESYSTYNEQFF
clone_size: NA
j_call: TRBJ2-1
d_call: NA
v_call: TRBV3-1/TRBV3-2

cdr3_nt: TGTGCCAGCACAAGGTCAGGGGATTACTCTGGCTACACCTTC
cdr3_aa: CASTRSGDYSGYTF
clone_size: NA
j_call: TRBJ1-2
d_call: NA
v_call: TRBV6-5

cdr3_nt: TGTGCCAGCAGTCCGACAGGGGGAAGGACTGAAGCTTTCTTT
cdr3_aa: CASSPTGGRTEAFF
clone_size: few
j_call: TRBJ1-1
d_call: TRBD1
v_call: TRBV6-6

cdr3_nt: TGTGCCAGCAGCTCTAGCGGAAGCTCCTACAATGAGCAGTTCTTC
cdr3_aa: CASSSSGSSYNEQFF
clone_size: once
j_call: TRBJ2-1
d_call: TRBD2
v_call: TRBV5-4

cdr3_nt: TGTGCCAGCAGCTTAGGAGGGGACAGGGGAAACATTCAGTACTTC
cdr3_aa: CASSLGGDRGNIQYF
clone_size: NA
j_call: TRBJ2-4
d_call: TRBD1
v_call: TRBV11-3

cdr3_nt: TGTGCCAGTAGTACGACAGGGGCCTATGGCTACACCTTC
cdr3_aa: CASSTTGAYGYTF
clone_size: once
j_call: TRBJ1-2
d_call: TRBD1
v_call: TRBV19

cdr3_nt: TGTGCCACCAGCAGAGTAGCGGGGGGCTACAATGAGCAGTTCTTC
cdr3_aa: CATSRVAGGYNEQFF
clone_size: NA
j_call: TRBJ2-1
d_call: TRBD2
v_call: TRBV15

cdr3_nt: TGTGCCACCAGCAGAGATAAGCAGGGCCCCCAAGAGACCCAGTACTTC
cdr3_aa: CATSRDKQGPQETQYF
clone_size: NA
j_call: TRBJ2-5
d_call: NA
v_call: TRBV15

cdr3_nt: TGTGCCAGCAGTTTGGCCGGAGGAGAGACCCAGTACTTC
cdr3_aa: CASSLAGGETQYF
clone_size: NA
j_call: TRBJ2-5
d_call: NA
v_call: TRBV12-3/TRBV12-4

cdr3_nt: TGTGCCAGCCTCAGAGTACAGGGTCCCACAGATACGCAGTATTTT
cdr3_aa: CASLRVQGPTDTQYF
clone_size: NA
j_call: TRBJ2-3
d_call: NA
v_call: TRBV6-5

cdr3_nt: TGTGCCATCAGGGGATCTGAAAAAGCGACGGGGGAGCAGTACTTC
cdr3_aa: CAIRGSEKATGEQYF
clone_size: once
j_call: TRBJ2-7
d_call: NA
v_call: TRBV10-3

cdr3_nt: TGTGCCAGTAGTGAACAGGGTTCGAGAGAGACCCAGTACTTC
cdr3_aa: CASSEQGSRETQYF
clone_size: NA
j_call: TRBJ2-5
d_call: NA
v_call: TRBV19

cdr3_nt: TGCAGTGCTAGAATCACAGCGACCCAGTACTTC
cdr3_aa: CSARITATQYF
clone_size: once
j_call: TRBJ2-5
d_call: NA
v_call: TRBV20-1

cdr3_nt: TGTGCCAGCTCACCTGAAGCCCTAGCGGGGACCGAGCAGTACTTC
cdr3_aa: CASSPEALAGTEQYF
clone_size: NA
j_call: TRBJ2-7
d_call: TRBD2
v_call: TRBV18

cdr3_nt: TGTGCCAGCAGGGCCGGGGGGAGCATTCAGTACTTC
cdr3_aa: CASRAGGSIQYF
clone_size: NA
j_call: TRBJ2-4
d_call: TRBD2
v_call: TRBV28

cdr3_nt: TGTGCCAGCAGCTCAGGGACTAGCGGGGGTAAACAGACCCAGTACTTC
cdr3_aa: CASSSGTSGGKQTQYF
clone_size: NA
j_call: TRBJ2-5
d_call: TRBD2
v_call: TRBV11-3

cdr3_nt: TGTGCCAGCAGCTTAGCTGGGGAGACTGAAGCTTTCTTT
cdr3_aa: CASSLAGETEAFF
clone_size: NA
j_call: TRBJ1-1
d_call: NA
v_call: TRBV7-9

cdr3_nt: TGCGCCAGCAGCGCGCGATTATTGACAGGGCTCAACTATGGCTACACCTTC
cdr3_aa: CASSARLLTGLNYGYTF
clone_size: NA
j_call: TRBJ1-2
d_call: TRBD1
v_call: TRBV5-1

cdr3_nt: TGTGCCAGCTCACCATCGAGGGGGCTCAACACTGAAGCTTTCTTT
cdr3_aa: CASSPSRGLNTEAFF
clone_size: NA
j_call: TRBJ1-1
d_call: TRBD1
v_call: TRBV18